The 27 T cell receptor beta chains below come from one sample, sequenced in a study of radiation and T cells in renal cell carcinoma (dated by TCRdb to 2018 to 2021). The meaning of the sample's time point label: blood 2 weeks post-SBRT. The sample's treatment or condition, from its label and the paper: 15 Gy SBRT to primary tumor, nephrectomy 4 weeks later. Library creation used the immunoSEQ multiplex PCR assay. As stored in TCRdb, this immuneACCESS dataset retains in-frame rearrangements with V and J assigned. A fraction of the clones does not appear; measured against another copy, unresolved V genes explain less than half of the discrepancy, and the remainder lacks a known reason. The sample table shows under 150,000 clones, and approximately 75% are seen once. 1.9% of the sample lies in the top ten. Sequences were derived from blood, sampled from a patient whose treatment included radiotherapy and nephrectomy. The receptor source for this set is a woman between 55 and 75 years old with renal cell carcinoma.

The rearrangement links TRBV28 to TRBJ1-1, with D unclear. This CDR3 is 11 amino acids long. CDR1 and CDR2 from the germline V gene are MDHEN and SYDVKM. The ends were cut back, 4 bases at V and 1 base at J, with 1 base in the middle. The CDR3 DNA reads TGTGCCAGCAGTTCGAACACTGAAGCTTTCTTT. Residues: CASSSNTEAFF.

The J gene is TRBJ1-1, the V gene TRBV18, with no clear D. Trimming pared 8 bases from V and 0 bases from J, leaving 4 bases between. This CDR3 spans 11 amino acids. Germline V gives CDR1 KGHSH, CDR2 LQKENI. The CDR3 DNA is TGTGCCAGCCGGGTGAACACTGAAGCTTTCTTT. Translated: CASRVNTEAFF.

This chain links TRBV11-2 with TRBJ2-5; 12 bases fit TRBD1. Losses at the gene ends were 5 bases for V and 6 bases for J; bases not matched to a gene: 10. Germline V CDR1 and CDR2: SGHAT, FQNNGV. CDR3 length: 16 amino acids. This CDR3 is CASSPWDRGRVKTQYF. The CDR3 DNA sequence: TGTGCCAGCAGCCCCTGGGACAGGGGGCGCGTTAAGACCCAGTACTTC.

The chain uses TRBV4-1 and TRBJ1-4; the match to TRBD1 covers 9 bases. The V gene's germline CDR1 is MGHRA and CDR2 YSYEKL. J gave up 10 bases and V 4 bases, and 7 bases lay outside the gene matches. CDR3 length: 14 amino acids. CDR3 in amino acids: CASSPGQGQGKLFF. Here the CDR3 DNA reads TGCGCCAGCAGCCCGGGACAGGGTCAGGGAAAACTGTTTTTT.

This chain connects TRBV30 to TRBJ1-3; no definite D call. Looked up from germline, CDR1 is GTSNPN and CDR2 is SVGIG (reference sequence). V was shortened by 1 base and J by 0 bases, with 10 bases between the two germline ends. The CDR3 covers 15 residues. CDR3 loop: CAWSGQAFSGNTIYF. CDR3 DNA sequence: TGTGCCTGGAGTGGGCAGGCGTTCTCTGGAAACACCATATATTTT.

The rearrangement uses TRBV7-3 and TRBJ2-1; 9 bases match TRBD2. Looked up from germline, CDR1 is SGHTA and CDR2 is FQGTGA. The trim removed 0 bases at V and 2 bases at J, leaving 5 bases unmatched. The CDR3 covers 17 residues. The CDR3 sequence: CASSLTSLAGPYNEQFF. CDR3 in DNA: TGTGCCAGCAGCTTAACCTCCCTAGCGGGGCCCTACAATGAGCAGTTCTTC.

The chain couples TRBV19 to TRBJ1-2; TRBD1 is a possible D gene (6 bases). Per the germline V gene, CDR1 is LNHDA and CDR2 is SQIVND (reference sequence). The CDR3 runs to 14 residues. Trimming left V 7 bases short and J 6 bases short, with 18 bases between. This CDR3 reads CASTEDRIGHGYTF. DNA of the CDR3: TGTGCCAGTACCGAAGACAGGATTGGCCATGGCTACACCTTC.

This chain uses TRBV7-3 with TRBJ2-7, with 10 nucleotides matching TRBD1. The V and J ends lost 4 bases and 7 bases, in that order; junction bases with no gene match: 4. The CDR3 runs 13 residues. Germline V gene sequence: CDR1 SGHTA, CDR2 FQGTGA. CDR3 in DNA: TGTGCCAGCAGCTCTAGGACAGGGGGTGAGCAGTACTTC. This sequence encodes CASSSRTGGEQYF.

The gene calls are TRBV6-1 and TRBJ1-4, with D unresolved. The germline V gene has CDR1 MNHNS and CDR2 SASEGT. The CDR3 spans 13 residues. Between the trimmed V and J ends, which lost 5 bases and 8 bases, there was a span of 12 bases. The CDR3 reads CASSPAPREKLFF. The CDR3 DNA reads as TGTGCCAGCAGTCCGGCCCCGAGGGAAAAACTGTTTTTT.

The chain uses TRBV7-3 and TRBJ1-1, with 12 bases aligning to TRBD1. CDR3 length equals 14 residues. The germline CDR1 and CDR2 sequences are SGHTA and FQGTGA. Unmatched junction bases numbered 5, after V lost 1 base and J lost 11 bases. DNA for the CDR3: TGTGCCAGCAGCTTAAGGGGACAGGGGGCCGGGGCTTTCTTT. Amino acid sequence: CASSLRGQGAGAFF. Variable domain in full (rest from reference TRBV7-3 and TRBJ1-1): GAGVSQTPSNKVTEKGKYVELRCDPISGHTALYWYRQSLGQGPEFLIYFQGTGAADDSGLPNDRFFAVRPEGSVSTLKIQRTERGDSAVYLCASSLRGQGAGAFFGQGTRLTVV.

The gene calls are TRBV30 and TRBJ2-6, with D possibly TRBD1 on 5 matching bases. Germline V gene data show CDR1 as GTSNPN and CDR2 as SVGIG (reference sequence). The CDR3 spans 14 residues. V shed 1 base and J shed 4 bases, with 8 bases lying between them. The CDR3 reads CAWSEGVGANVLTF. The CDR3 coding sequence is TGTGCCTGGAGTGAAGGGGTCGGGGCCAACGTCCTGACTTTC.

The chain uses TRBV28 and TRBJ2-1; the match to TRBD2 covers 14 bases. The CDR3 runs to 16 residues. After removal of 4 bases from V and 10 bases from J, the junction contained 9 bases not matched to a gene. Germline V gene sequence: CDR1 MDHEN, CDR2 SYDVKM. DNA of the CDR3: TGTGCCAGCAGTTCACCGACTAGCGGGGGGGCAGAGGAGCAGTTCTTC. Its translation is CASSSPTSGGAEEQFF. The variable domain in full, with the rest retrieved from reference TRBV28 and TRBJ2-1, is DVKVTQSSRYLVKRTGEKVFLECVQDMDHENMFWYRQDPGLGLRLIYFSYDVKMKEKGDIPEGYSVSREKKERFSLILESASTNQTSMYLCASSSPTSGGAEEQFFGPGTRLTVL.

This chain links TRBV5-8 with TRBJ1-3; tentative D call: TRBD1 (6 bases). Trimming removed 5 bases at V and 0 bases at J, with 18 bases between. The length of the CDR3 is 17 residues. CDR1 SGHTS and CDR2 YDEGEE come from the germline V gene. DNA of the CDR3: TGTGCCAGCAGTATACCGGGACACGCGGTCTCTGGAAACACCATATATTTT. It yields the protein CASSIPGHAVSGNTIYF.

The chain recombines TRBV25-1 with TRBJ2-7, with D possibly TRBD2 on 6 matching bases. The CDR3 loop spans 14 amino acids. CDR1 and CDR2 (germline): MGHDK, SYGVNS. Trimming removed 5 bases at V and 7 bases at J, with 18 bases between. The DNA for the CDR3 is TGTGCCAGCAGTAGTAGTCGGGGGAAATGGGAGCAGTACTTC. The encoded protein is CASSSSRGKWEQYF.

The genes are TRBV30 and TRBJ1-2; D is undetermined. Trimming pared 1 base from V and 7 bases from J, leaving 16 bases between. Germline-derived CDR1 and CDR2 are GTSNPN and SVGIG (reference sequence). The CDR3 loop spans 14 amino acids. CDR3 in amino acids: CAWSETLRALGYTF. DNA for the CDR3: TGTGCCTGGAGTGAGACACTTCGGGCCCTTGGCTACACCTTC.

V and J are TRBV6-6 and TRBJ2-1; 10 bases agree with TRBD1. The germline CDR1 and CDR2 sequences are MNHNY and SVGAGI (reference sequence). The CDR3 covers 14 residues. V lost 6 bases to trimming and J lost 8 bases; unmatched junction nucleotides: 7. The CDR3 DNA sequence: TGTGCCAGCAGCTCCGGGACAGGGGTCTATGAGCAGTTCTTC. It translates to CASSSGTGVYEQFF.

This chain's CDR3 is CASSLAPTSHEQYF. The CDR3, as DNA: TGCGCCAGCAGCTTGGCGCCGACTAGCCACGAGCAGTACTTC. The chain employs TRBV5-1 and TRBJ2-7, with TRBD2 identical over 7 bases. The CDR3 is 14 amino acids. Per germline, CDR1 SGHRS and CDR2 YFSETQ. V was clipped by 0 bases and J by 5 bases; unmatched bases: 5.

V is TRBV7-6 and J is TRBJ1-5; D unclear. Germline V gene data show CDR1 as SGHVS and CDR2 as FNYEAQ. V lost 4 bases, J lost 6 bases, and 10 bases lay in between. The CDR3 extends over 13 amino acids. As DNA, the CDR3 is TGTGCCAGCAGCTCCCAGCCGGGTCAGCCCCAGCATTTT. Translating it yields CASSSQPGQPQHF.

The chain uses TRBV10-1 and TRBJ2-1; 7 bases are a match to TRBD2. Trimming removed 5 bases from V and 3 bases from J; junction bases left unmatched: 10. The CDR3 is made up of 16 amino acids. CDR1 is WNHNN, CDR2 SYGVQD, per germline (reference sequence). DNA of the CDR3: TGCGCCAGCAGTTCTGGTGGGGGGACTAACTACAATGAGCAGTTCTTC. Protein: CASSSGGGTNYNEQFF.

The table lists this clone with a few counts. V gene TRBV19 combines with J gene TRBJ1-1; 7 positions match TRBD1. There are 13 residues in the CDR3. V dropped 10 bases and J dropped 0; count of bases not matched to a gene: 5. CDR1 is LNHDA and CDR2 is SQIVND in the germline V gene (reference sequence). The CDR3 DNA reads as TGTGCCACTAGGACAGGTCTGAACACTGAAGCTTTCTTT. Translation gives CATRTGLNTEAFF.

The genes are TRBV15 and TRBJ2-1; no reliable D call. CDR1 is LNHNV, CDR2 YYDKDF, per germline (reference sequence). V shed 2 bases and J shed 5 bases, with 13 bases lying between them. CDR3 length: 15 residues. The CDR3 spells CATSRNSFLNNEQFF. The CDR3 DNA follows: TGTGCCACCAGCAGAAACAGCTTTTTGAACAATGAGCAGTTCTTC.

The chain uses TRBV11-3 and TRBJ1-6, with D possibly matching TRBD1 (5 bases). The CDR3 is 13 amino acids. The V end lost 6 bases, the J end lost 7 bases, and 10 bases lay between the germline ends. Germline loops: CDR1 SGHNT, CDR2 YENEEA. CDR3 loop: CASSIDSNSPLHF. The CDR3 coding sequence is TGTGCCAGCAGTATTGACAGCAATTCACCCCTCCACTTT.

The chain recombines TRBV5-6 with TRBJ1-2; 8 positions agree with TRBD1. The CDR3 extends over 14 amino acids. V dropped 4 bases and J dropped 8; count of bases not matched to a gene: 10. Germline V gene sequence: CDR1 SGHDT, CDR2 YYEEEE. CDR3 sequence (DNA): TGTGCCAGCAGCGGCGGGACAGGCCGGGACGGCTACACCTTC. This sequence encodes CASSGGTGRDGYTF.

This clone has only one observation. The CDR3 region has the DNA TGTGCCAGCAGCTTCGGTAGGGGGGGGTCAGTCGAGCAGTACTTC. Protein: CASSFGRGGSVEQYF. The V and J genes are TRBV5-8 and TRBJ2-7; a possible D gene is TRBD2 (7 bases). The V gene's germline CDR1 is SGHTS and CDR2 YDEGEE. V lost 2 bases, J lost 6 bases, and 18 bases lay in between. CDR3 length: 15 residues.

The V and J genes are TRBV27 and TRBJ2-1; 10 positions agree with TRBD2. CDR3 length equals 14 residues. V was clipped by 5 bases and J by 11 bases; unmatched bases: 9. The germline V gene encodes CDR1 MNHEY and CDR2 SMNVEV (reference sequence). The CDR3 loop reads CASSLRLAGQQQFF. The DNA for the CDR3 is TGTGCCAGCAGTCTACGACTAGCGGGTCAACAGCAGTTCTTC.

In this sample, this clone turned up a few times. The chain combines TRBV27 with TRBJ1-6; D gene ambiguous. Per the germline V gene, CDR1 is MNHEY and CDR2 is SMNVEV (reference sequence). Trimming pared 5 bases from V and 11 bases from J, leaving 19 bases between. This CDR3 comprises 15 residues. CDR3 region: CASSIKFHSAAPLHF. The CDR3 bases are TGTGCCAGCAGTATAAAGTTCCATTCGGCGGCACCCCTCCACTTT.

V is TRBV19 and J is TRBJ1-1; TRBD1 agrees at 7 bases. J was trimmed by 4 bases and V by 4 bases; bases with no gene match: 6. This CDR3 has 14 amino acids. Germline CDR1 and CDR2: LNHDA and SQIVND (reference sequence). This chain's CDR3 is CASSRGGQATEAFF. Here the CDR3 DNA reads TGTGCCAGTAGTAGAGGGGGCCAGGCCACTGAAGCTTTCTTT. The full variable domain, its missing parts supplied by reference TRBV19 and TRBJ1-1, is DGGITQSPKYLFRKEGQNVTLSCEQNLNHDAMYWYRQDPGQGLRLIYYSQIVNDFQKGDIAEGYSVSREKKESFPLTVTSAQKNPTAFYLCASSRGGQATEAFFGQGTRLTVV.